The 16 T cell receptor beta chains in this list originate from one sample, sequenced in a study of blood T cell repertoires in COVID-19. Sequencing was performed with immunoSEQ multiplex PCR; in TCRdb, only in-frame clones are kept and a portion is missing. The sample has 65,000 or so clones; around 80% are singletons. The sequenced material came from peripheral blood. All receptors come from a man in his 60s with acute or convalescent COVID-19.

In this sample, this clone turned up a few times. The chain joins TRBV6-4 to TRBJ2-3, with TRBD2 matching 9 bases. The CDR3 has 16 residues. Germline assignment: CDR1 MRHNA and CDR2 SNTAGT. The V segment lost 4 bases and the J segment 3 bases; nucleotides outside the gene matches: 8. CDR3: CASSVRSSGGTDTQYF. The CDR3 nucleotides read TGTGCCAGCAGTGTCCGCTCCAGCGGGGGGACAGATACGCAGTATTTT.

Details on this clone: The same CDR3 arises from other DNA sequences in this sample as well. The chain couples TRBV19 to TRBJ1-2; no clear D gene. Trimming stripped 3 bases from V and 7 bases from J, with 15 bases between. Per the germline V gene, CDR1 is LNHDA and CDR2 is SQIVND (reference sequence). The CDR3 spans 14 residues. The CDR3 here is CASSISGSGGGYTF. The DNA of the CDR3 is TGTGCCAGTAGTATTTCGGGGTCGGGAGGTGGCTACACCTTC.

J is TRBJ2-3 and V is TRBV2; TRBD1 aligns across 9 bases. Trimming at V came to 6 bases and at J to 3 bases, leaving 4 bases not matched to a gene. CDR3 length equals 14 residues. The germline V gene has CDR1 SNHLY and CDR2 FYNNEI. The CDR3 is CASSQGQGTDTQYF. The CDR3 coding sequence is TGTGCCAGCAGCCAAGGACAGGGGACAGATACGCAGTATTTT.

The rearrangement links TRBV9 to TRBJ2-2; 7 positions agree with TRBD1. V gave up 3 bases and J gave up 7 bases; unmatched junction bases: 9. This CDR3 spans 15 amino acids. The germline gives CDR1 SGDLS, CDR2 YYNGEE. CDR3 amino acids: CASSEGAGTIGELFF. CDR3 DNA sequence: TGTGCCAGCAGCGAGGGGGCAGGGACGATCGGGGAGCTGTTTTTT.

The chain employs TRBV13 and TRBJ1-1; the D is unclear. Germline lookup yields CDR1 PRHDT and CDR2 FYEKMQ (reference sequence). The length of the CDR3 is 12 residues. Trimming removed 7 bases at V and 7 bases at J, with 13 bases between. CDR3 nucleotides: TGTGCCAGCAACGTAGGGTCCGGTGAAGCTTTCTTT. Encoded protein: CASNVGSGEAFF.

This rearrangement joins TRBV5-4 to TRBJ1-2; 9 nucleotides line up with TRBD1. Germline values: CDR1 SGHNT, CDR2 YYREEE (reference sequence). This CDR3 spans 14 amino acids. The V segment lost 9 bases and the J segment 0 bases; nucleotides outside the gene matches: 6. The CDR3 sequence: CATSGTGSNYGYTF. The CDR3 region has the DNA TGTGCCACCTCCGGGACAGGGTCTAACTATGGCTACACCTTC. The whole variable domain, remainder taken from reference TRBV5-4 and TRBJ1-2, is ETGVTQSPTHLIKTRGQQVTLRCSSQSGHNTVSWYQQALGQGPQFIFQYYREEENGRGNFPPRFSGLQFPNYSSELNVNALELDDSALYLCATSGTGSNYGYTFGSGTRLTVV.

The rearrangement uses TRBV21-1 and TRBJ1-5. TRBV21-1 is assigned pseudogene status. The CDR3 contains 12 residues. CDR3 coding DNA: TGTGCCAGCAGCATCGTTCGTCAGCCCCAGCATTTT. Translated: CASSIVRQPQHF.

The rearrangement joins TRBV6-6 to TRBJ2-3, with 9 bases lining up with TRBD1. Germline assignment: CDR1 MNHNY and CDR2 SVGAGI (reference sequence). The trim removed 7 bases at V and 6 bases at J, leaving 5 bases unmatched. The CDR3 spans 13 residues. The CDR3 reads CASTGQGRDTQYF. For the CDR3, the DNA is TGTGCCAGCACCGGACAGGGGCGGGATACGCAGTATTTT.

The chain is built from TRBV29-1 and TRBJ2-6, with 11 bases identical to TRBD1. Germline CDR1 is SQVTM and CDR2 is ANQGSEA. The CDR3 extends over 19 amino acids. J lost 0 bases, V lost 6 bases, and 13 bases had no gene match. CDR3 nucleotides: TGCAGCGTCGCCCTCCACGGGACAGGGGGTAACTCTGGGGCCAACGTCCTGACTTTC. This encodes CSVALHGTGGNSGANVLTF.

This clone has just a few counts. The gene calls are TRBV9 and TRBJ2-7; D might be TRBD1 (6 bases). Per the germline V gene, CDR1 is SGDLS and CDR2 is YYNGEE. The CDR3 loop spans 15 amino acids. Trimming pared 0 bases from V and 3 bases from J, leaving 13 bases between. The DNA for the CDR3 is TGTGCCAGCAGCGTAGGGGTTACAGGGAACTACGAGCAGTACTTC. Amino acids: CASSVGVTGNYEQYF.

The CDR3: CASTGESNTEAFF. The DNA of the CDR3 is TGTGCCAGCACGGGGGAATCGAACACTGAAGCTTTCTTT. The chain has TRBV2 and TRBJ1-1; TRBD1 might be the D (5 bases). The CDR3 runs to 13 residues. V was cut by 7 bases and J by 1 base, with 10 bases left in between. CDR1 and CDR2 from the germline V gene are SNHLY and FYNNEI.

This clone was seen more than once but under ten times. V is TRBV27 and J is TRBJ1-2, with D maybe TRBD1 (6 bases). V lost 3 bases and J 1 base, leaving 12 bases between the germline ends. CDR1 MNHEY and CDR2 SMNVEV come from the germline V gene (reference sequence). There are 15 residues in the CDR3. This CDR3 reads CASSFGQPINYGYTF. In DNA, the CDR3 is TGTGCCAGCAGTTTCGGACAGCCGATTAACTATGGCTACACCTTC.

This clone was recorded once. The chain employs TRBV9 and TRBJ2-5, with TRBD2 identical over 7 bases. CDR1 and CDR2 (germline): SGDLS, YYNGEE. The CDR3 totals 15 residues. V was clipped by 3 bases and J by 3 bases; unmatched bases: 8. The CDR3 reads CASSGTGTIEETQYF. The CDR3 DNA follows: TGTGCCAGCAGCGGGACCGGGACTATAGAAGAGACCCAGTACTTC.

The chain couples TRBV10-3 to TRBJ2-7; 7 nucleotides match TRBD1. Germline values: CDR1 ENHRY, CDR2 SYGVKD. This CDR3 region has 13 residues. V was clipped by 7 bases and J by 2 bases; unmatched bases: 5. CDR3 sequence (DNA): TGTGCCATCAAACGGGACAGCACCTACGAGCAGTACTTC. It yields the protein CAIKRDSTYEQYF.

V is TRBV12-5 and J is TRBJ1-2; 8 bases map to TRBD1. Trimming cost V 1 base and J 1 base; bases outside gene matches: 8. Germline loops: CDR1 LGHNT, CDR2 FRNRAP. This CDR3 region has 17 residues. This CDR3 is CASGLGYPGGNNYGYTF. The CDR3, as DNA: TGTGCTAGTGGTTTGGGATACCCAGGGGGCAATAACTATGGCTACACCTTC.

The V gene is TRBV7-8, the J gene TRBJ1-2, with D uncertain. The CDR3 has 13 residues. The germline gives CDR1 SGHVS, CDR2 FQNEAQ. Trimming took 1 base from V and 5 from J, leaving 8 bases between them. CDR3 residues: CASSLGAYYGYTF. The DNA for the CDR3 is TGTGCCAGCAGCTTAGGCGCTTATTATGGCTACACCTTC.